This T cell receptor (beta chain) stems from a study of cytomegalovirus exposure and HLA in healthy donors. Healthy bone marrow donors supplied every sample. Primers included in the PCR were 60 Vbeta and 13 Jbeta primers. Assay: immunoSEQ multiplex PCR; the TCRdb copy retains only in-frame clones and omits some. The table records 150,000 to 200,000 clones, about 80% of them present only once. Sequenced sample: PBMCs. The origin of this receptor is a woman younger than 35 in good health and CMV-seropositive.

The CDR3 here is CASSPPATGTGNVAFF. DNA of the CDR3: TGTGCCAGCAGTCCGCCCGCCACCGGGACAGGGAATGTTGCTTTCTTT. The chain carries TRBV11-3 and TRBJ1-1; 9 nucleotides align to TRBD1. This CDR3 comprises 16 residues. V shed 6 bases and J 11 bases; nucleotides not matched to a gene: 19. Per germline, CDR1 SGHNT and CDR2 YENEEA.